The 30 T cell receptor beta chains presented below share a single source sample, sequenced in a study of blood T cell repertoires in COVID-19. Profiled with immunoSEQ multiplex PCR; TCRdb holds only in-frame clones, not every one. The sample consists of 61,000 or so clones, 85% to 90% of them appearing once. The sequenced sample consisted of peripheral blood. Receptors were obtained from an elderly woman with active COVID-19.

This chain joins TRBV27 and TRBJ2-7; 13 nucleotides match TRBD2. J was trimmed by 6 bases and V by 3 bases; bases with no gene match: 5. The germline V gene encodes CDR1 MNHEY and CDR2 SMNVEV (reference sequence). The length of the CDR3 is 15 residues. As DNA, the CDR3 is TGTGCCAGCAGTTTCCGGACTAGCGGGGGTGGCGAGCAGTACTTC. Residues: CASSFRTSGGGEQYF.

A single count supports this clone. The chain couples TRBV5-8 to TRBJ2-3; 7 bases align to TRBD1. Trimming at V came to 2 bases and at J to 6 bases, leaving 6 bases not matched to a gene. From germline, CDR1 is SGHTS and CDR2 YDEGEE. The CDR3 has 14 residues. The CDR3 sequence: CASSFGQVGDTQYF. CDR3 in DNA: TGTGCCAGCAGCTTTGGACAGGTCGGGGATACGCAGTATTTT.

This clone was found a few times. The CDR3 nucleotides read TGCGCCAGCAGCCAGCCGGGACAGTCCCTCCGAGGCCAGTACTTC. Residues: CASSQPGQSLRGQYF. V usage is TRBV4-1 and J usage is TRBJ2-5; 7 positions agree with TRBD1. The length of the CDR3 is 15 residues. Germline-derived CDR1 and CDR2 are MGHRA and YSYEKL. With V trimmed by 3 bases and J by 10 bases, 14 bases remained unmatched.

This rearrangement joins TRBV7-3 to TRBJ2-1; the match to TRBD2 covers 12 bases. Germline loops: CDR1 SGHTA, CDR2 FQGTGA. There are 15 residues in the CDR3. The J segment lost 6 bases and the V segment lost 2 bases, leaving 2 bases of the junction unmatched. The CDR3 DNA is TGTGCCAGCAGCTTACCTAGCGGGGGGGTCAATGAGCAGTTCTTC. Residues: CASSLPSGGVNEQFF.

J is TRBJ2-5 and V is TRBV5-4; 11 positions match TRBD2. Germline CDR1 and CDR2: SGHNT and YYREEE (reference sequence). V shed 6 bases, J shed 4 bases, and the junction held 11 bases outside the gene matches. This CDR3 has 16 amino acids. The CDR3 region is CASKRGLAGGRETQYF. The CDR3 DNA reads TGTGCCAGCAAAAGGGGATTAGCGGGGGGGCGAGAGACCCAGTACTTC.

The V gene is TRBV11-2, the J gene TRBJ2-7; D remains ambiguous. Germline V gene sequence: CDR1 SGHAT, CDR2 FQNNGV. Trimming shortened V by 2 bases and J by 6 bases, and 5 bases separated the two germline ends. The CDR3 has 11 residues. CDR3 in DNA: TGTGCCAGCAGCTTATTGGCCGAGCAGTACTTC. It specifies CASSLLAEQYF.

CDR3 in amino acids: CASSFGGGNSYEQYF. The CDR3 DNA reads as TGTGCCAGCAGCTTCGGGGGGGGCAACTCCTACGAGCAGTACTTC. V is TRBV5-4 and J is TRBJ2-7; TRBD2 matches at 8 bases. V lost 2 bases, J lost 0 bases, and 4 bases stayed unmatched. The CDR3 has 15 amino acids. Germline lookup yields CDR1 SGHNT and CDR2 YYREEE (reference sequence).

The chain recombines TRBV20-1 with TRBJ2-3; the match to TRBD2 covers 9 bases. CDR1 and CDR2 from the germline V gene are DFQATT and SNEGSKA (reference sequence). V trimming: 3 bases; J trimming: 0 bases; junction bases outside the gene matches: 7. The CDR3 extends over 16 amino acids. The CDR3 loop is CSASSRGGASTDTQYF. Here the CDR3 DNA reads TGCAGTGCTAGTTCGCGCGGGGGGGCGAGCACAGATACGCAGTATTTT.

The chain combines TRBV28 with TRBJ1-2; maybe TRBD1 (5 bases). The V gene's germline CDR1 is MDHEN and CDR2 SYDVKM. The CDR3 is 13 residues long. V gave up 6 bases and J gave up 1 base, with 9 bases separating them. The CDR3 protein is CASSPRDNYGYTF. CDR3 sequence (DNA): TGTGCCAGCAGCCCCAGGGATAACTATGGCTACACCTTC.

The chain has TRBV7-9 and TRBJ1-1, with D maybe TRBD1 (6 bases). V was trimmed by 0 bases and J by 7 bases, leaving 15 bases between them. There are 15 residues in the CDR3. Germline CDR1 is SEHNR and CDR2 is FQNEAQ (reference sequence). In DNA, the CDR3 is TGTGCCAGCAGCTTAGCGCTGGGGACACTAGGTGAAGCTTTCTTT. This encodes CASSLALGTLGEAFF. Full variable domain (rest looked up from reference TRBV7-9 and TRBJ1-1): DTGVSQNPRHKITKRGQNVTFRCDPISEHNRLYWYRQTLGQGPEFLTYFQNEAQLEKSRLLSDRFSAERPKGSFSTLEIQRTEQGDSAMYLCASSLALGTLGEAFFGQGTRLTVV.

The gene calls are TRBV19 and TRBJ1-2, with D possibly TRBD1 on 5 matching bases. The germline gives CDR1 LNHDA, CDR2 SQIVND (reference sequence). This CDR3 is built from 14 residues. V lost 0 bases and J 3 bases, leaving 8 bases between the germline ends. The CDR3 bases are TGTGCCAGTAGTATAGACCCGGGGGACTATGGCTACACCTTC. Translating gives CASSIDPGDYGYTF.

The chain carries TRBV7-9 and TRBJ2-2; D is ambiguous. CDR1 and CDR2 from the germline V gene are SEHNR and FQNEAQ (reference sequence). This CDR3 has 13 residues. The germline V and J ends were trimmed by 0 bases and 4 bases, with 3 bases remaining between them. The CDR3 sequence is CASSLAITGELFF. CDR3 in DNA: TGTGCCAGCAGCTTAGCTATCACCGGGGAGCTGTTTTTT.

This chain connects TRBV7-8 to TRBJ2-2; 10 nucleotides align to TRBD2. The germline gives CDR1 SGHVS, CDR2 FQNEAQ. The CDR3 sequence is 17 residues long. Trimming at V came to 2 bases and at J to 0 bases, leaving 3 bases not matched to a gene. CDR3 sequence reads: CASSLSSGGSNTGELFF. The CDR3 nucleotides read TGTGCCAGCAGCTTAAGTAGCGGGGGGTCGAACACCGGGGAGCTGTTTTTT.

This chain connects TRBV2 to TRBJ2-1; 13 positions match TRBD2. There are 15 residues in the CDR3. The germline CDR1 and CDR2 sequences are SNHLY and FYNNEI. V lost 5 bases, J lost 4 bases, and 2 bases stayed unmatched. CDR3 region: CASSPTSGGYNEQFF. As DNA, the CDR3 is TGTGCCAGCAGTCCGACTAGCGGGGGGTACAATGAGCAGTTCTTC.

This clone was detected a few times. J is TRBJ2-1 and V is TRBV27; D ambiguous. The CDR3 has 14 residues. CDR1 is MNHEY and CDR2 is SMNVEV in the germline V gene (reference sequence). Trimming removed 1 base from V and 4 bases from J, with 8 bases in between. The CDR3 sequence is CASSLFTRYNEQFF. The CDR3 nucleotides read TGTGCCAGCAGTTTATTTACCCGGTACAATGAGCAGTTCTTC.

The rearrangement links TRBV7-9 to TRBJ2-2; 9 bases agree with TRBD2. This CDR3 contains 16 residues. V gave up 4 bases and J gave up 2 bases; unmatched junction bases: 5. Germline CDR1 reads SEHNR; CDR2 reads FQNEAQ (reference sequence). The CDR3 nucleotides read TGTGCCAGCAGCTACCTAGCGGGGCTAAACACCGGGGAGCTGTTTTTT. The encoded protein is CASSYLAGLNTGELFF. Combining the CDR3 with reference TRBV7-9 and TRBJ2-2 gives the whole variable domain DTGVSQNPRHKITKRGQNVTFRCDPISEHNRLYWYRQTLGQGPEFLTYFQNEAQLEKSRLLSDRFSAERPKGSFSTLEIQRTEQGDSAMYLCASSYLAGLNTGELFFGEGSRLTVL.

The chain links TRBV3-1 (or the pseudogene TRBV3-2) to TRBJ2-7; 9 positions match TRBD2. Germline V gene sequence: CDR1 LGHDT, CDR2 YNNKEL (reference sequence). The junction had 6 bases not matched to a gene; V was cut back by 2 bases and J by 1 base. This CDR3 contains 16 residues. In nucleotides, the CDR3 is TGTGCCAGCAGCCAAACCACTAGCGGGCTTTCCTACGAGCAGTACTTC. Translation gives CASSQTTSGLSYEQYF.

J is TRBJ2-7 and V is TRBV24-1; unclear D gene. Germline lookup yields CDR1 KGHDR and CDR2 SFDVKD. V was shortened by 4 bases and J by 4 bases, with 19 bases between the two germline ends. This CDR3 is 16 amino acids long. CDR3 sequence (DNA): TGTGCCACCAGTGACCCCGTACCACCCTATAATTACGAGCAGTACTTC. This sequence encodes CATSDPVPPYNYEQYF.

J is TRBJ2-1 and V is TRBV10-2, with 8 positions matching TRBD2. With 6 bases clipped from V and 6 bases from J, the junction kept 4 bases outside the gene matches. Germline CDR1 and CDR2: WSHSY and SAAADI. This CDR3 contains 13 residues. The CDR3 coding sequence is TGCGCCAGCAGAGCCGGGACTAGCAATGAGCAGTTCTTC. Protein sequence: CASRAGTSNEQFF.

The gene calls are TRBV7-3 and TRBJ2-3; no firm D call. CDR1 and CDR2 from the germline V gene are SGHTA and FQGTGA. The CDR3 has 13 amino acids. Trimming cost V 5 bases and J 4 bases, with 10 bases left between them. CDR3 protein: CASSPRKADTQYF. The CDR3, as DNA: TGTGCCAGCAGCCCGCGGAAAGCAGATACGCAGTATTTT.

J is TRBJ2-4 and V is TRBV19; D uncertain. CDR3 length equals 13 residues. V was pared by 4 bases and J by 5 bases, with 9 bases between. Per the germline V gene, CDR1 is LNHDA and CDR2 is SQIVND (reference sequence). The CDR3 loop is CASSTLTENIQYF. The CDR3, as DNA: TGTGCCAGTAGTACGCTCACAGAAAACATTCAGTACTTC. The variable domain in full, completed from reference TRBV19 and TRBJ2-4, reads DGGITQSPKYLFRKEGQNVTLSCEQNLNHDAMYWYRQDPGQGLRLIYYSQIVNDFQKGDIAEGYSVSREKKESFPLTVTSAQKNPTAFYLCASSTLTENIQYFGAGTRLSVL.

The chain has TRBV6-2 or TRBV6-3 and TRBJ1-2, with 10 nucleotides matching TRBD1. Germline loops: CDR1 MNHEY, CDR2 SVGEGT. J gave up 4 bases and V 4 bases, and 6 bases lay outside the gene matches. The CDR3 has 15 residues. The CDR3 loop is CASSLPGQGIYGYTF. The CDR3 DNA follows: TGTGCCAGCAGTTTACCGGGACAGGGGATCTATGGCTACACCTTC.

V and J are TRBV9 and TRBJ2-5, with D maybe TRBD2 (7 bases). Germline CDR1 and CDR2: SGDLS and YYNGEE. The V and J ends lost 4 bases and 5 bases respectively, with 15 bases between them. The CDR3 is 14 residues long. In DNA, the CDR3 is TGTGCCAGCAGCCCCCGGGGGGCGGGTGAGACCCAGTACTTC. Its protein is CASSPRGAGETQYF. Complete variable domain (other parts from reference TRBV9 and TRBJ2-5): DSGVTQTPKHLITATGQRVTLRCSPRSGDLSVYWYQQSLDQGLQFLIQYYNGEERAKGNILERFSAQQFPDLHSELNLSSLELGDSALYFCASSPRGAGETQYFGPGTRLLVL.

The rearrangement uses TRBV6-5 and TRBJ2-1; TRBD2 aligns across 14 bases. Germline loops: CDR1 MNHEY, CDR2 SVGAGI. The CDR3 length is 15 residues. The ends lost 7 bases at V and 8 bases at J; junction bases unmatched: 7. CDR3 coding DNA: TGTGCCAGCATTCGCTGGACTAGCGGGGGGTATGAGCAGTTCTTC. Translated, it gives CASIRWTSGGYEQFF.

This clone occurred a few times. The chain recombines TRBV4-2 with TRBJ2-2, with D maybe TRBD2 (7 bases). The CDR3 runs to 15 residues. With 3 bases removed from V and 4 bases from J, the gap between germline ends came to 12 bases. Germline values: CDR1 LGHNA, CDR2 YNFKEQ. In DNA, the CDR3 is TGTGCCAGCAGCCAGATTGGGGGGGCCACCGGGGAGCTGTTTTTT. Protein sequence: CASSQIGGATGELFF.

The gene calls are TRBV6-4 and TRBJ1-1; D is uncertain. Deletions cut 6 bases from V and 4 bases from J, with 9 bases between. Germline V gene sequence: CDR1 MRHNA, CDR2 SNTAGT. The CDR3 runs 12 residues. The CDR3 sequence is CASRPTSTEAFF. The DNA of the CDR3 is TGTGCCAGCAGACCTACTAGCACTGAAGCTTTCTTT.

The chain has TRBV2 and TRBJ1-1, with a weak D call TRBD1 (5 bases). This CDR3 has 14 residues. Germline CDR1 SNHLY, CDR2 FYNNEI. V was pared by 6 bases and J by 0 bases, with 11 bases between. The DNA for the CDR3 is TGTGCCAGCAGCGTTAGGGGATTGAACACTGAAGCTTTCTTT. It encodes CASSVRGLNTEAFF.

The J gene is TRBJ2-7, the V gene TRBV19; 8 nucleotides agree with TRBD1. This CDR3 contains 12 residues. The junction had 2 bases not matched to a gene; V was cut back by 9 bases and J by 1 base. Germline V gives CDR1 LNHDA, CDR2 SQIVND (reference sequence). CDR3 nucleotides: TGTGCCAGCGGACAGGGTTCCTACGAGCAGTACTTC. As protein: CASGQGSYEQYF.

The genes are TRBV24-1 and TRBJ1-6, with 8 bases matching TRBD1. The CDR3 runs to 13 residues. V gave up 11 bases and J gave up 7 bases; unmatched junction bases: 6. Germline V gene data show CDR1 as KGHDR and CDR2 as SFDVKD. The CDR3 loop is CAISDRGNSPLHF. In DNA, the CDR3 is TGTGCCATTTCCGACAGGGGCAATTCACCCCTCCACTTT.

The chain recombines TRBV2 with TRBJ2-3; 8 nucleotides align to TRBD2. Losses at the gene ends were 11 bases for V and 5 bases for J; bases not matched to a gene: 6. CDR1 is SNHLY, CDR2 FYNNEI, per germline. This CDR3 is built from 12 residues. The CDR3 bases are TGTGCCCCCGGGACTAGAGGAGATACGCAGTATTTT. It is translated as CAPGTRGDTQYF.